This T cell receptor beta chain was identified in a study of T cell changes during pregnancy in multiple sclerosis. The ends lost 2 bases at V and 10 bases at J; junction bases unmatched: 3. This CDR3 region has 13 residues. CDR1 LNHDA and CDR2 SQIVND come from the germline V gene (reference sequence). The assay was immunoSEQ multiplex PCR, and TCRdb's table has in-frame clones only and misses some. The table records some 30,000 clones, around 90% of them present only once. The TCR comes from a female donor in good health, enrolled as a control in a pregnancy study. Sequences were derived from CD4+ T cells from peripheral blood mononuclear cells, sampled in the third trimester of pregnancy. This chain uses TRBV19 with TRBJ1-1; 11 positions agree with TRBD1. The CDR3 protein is CASSIKGQGGAFF. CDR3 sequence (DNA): TGTGCCAGTAGTATAAAGGGACAGGGGGGAGCTTTCTTT.